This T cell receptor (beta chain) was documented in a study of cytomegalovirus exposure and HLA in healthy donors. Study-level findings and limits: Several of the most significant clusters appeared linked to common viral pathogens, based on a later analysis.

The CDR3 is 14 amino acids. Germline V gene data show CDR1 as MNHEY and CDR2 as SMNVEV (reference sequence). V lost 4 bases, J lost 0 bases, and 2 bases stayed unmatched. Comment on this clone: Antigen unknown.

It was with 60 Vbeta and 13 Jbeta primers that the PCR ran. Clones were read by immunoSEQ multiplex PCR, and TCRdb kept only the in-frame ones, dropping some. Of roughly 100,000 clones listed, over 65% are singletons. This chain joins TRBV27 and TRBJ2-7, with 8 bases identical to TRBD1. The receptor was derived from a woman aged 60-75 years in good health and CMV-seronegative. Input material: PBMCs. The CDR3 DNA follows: TGTGCCAGCAGTTCCAGGGGGCACTCCTACGAGCAGTACTTC. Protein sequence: CASSSRGHSYEQYF.